One and the same sample provided the 6 T cell receptor beta chains below, sequenced in a study of human T cells and chemical hapten exposure. TCRdb independently ran MiXCR on the RACE reads; one entry per CDR3 protein. The sample shows some 51,000 distinct CDR3 sequences, about 9% of them seen only once. Time point meaning: pre-sensitization, week 0. Treatment noted: therapeutic diphenylcyclopropenone sensitization with weekly scalp DPC. Sample: whole blood, taken in connection with sensitization to the hapten diphenylcyclopropenone (DPC). Source of these receptors: a woman aged 40 to 50 with alopecia areata. Some clones in this sample may be carry-over from other donors' samples.

This clonotype was counted at least ten times. V gene TRBV5-1 combines with J gene TRBJ2-1; 7 nucleotides line up with TRBD2. Per the germline V gene, CDR1 is SGHRS and CDR2 is YFSETQ. V was pared by 1 base and J by 9 bases, with 10 bases of the junction left unmatched. This CDR3 contains 15 residues. CDR3 bases: TGCGCCAGCAGCTTGACTAACGGAGGCGGGAGTGAGCAGTTCTTC. It is translated as CASSLTNGGGSEQFF.

This clonotype turned up a few times. The genes are TRBV29-1 and TRBJ1-2; possible D gene TRBD1, 6 bases. The ends were cut back, 4 bases at V and 6 bases at J, with 12 bases in the middle. CDR1 is SQVTM and CDR2 is ANQGSEA in the germline V gene. The CDR3 runs to 12 residues. The CDR3 is CSVADSVDGYTF. The CDR3 DNA reads as TGCAGCGTTGCGGACAGCGTCGATGGCTACACCTTC.

This clonotype was found a few times. V gene TRBV6-1 combines with J gene TRBJ2-7; 10 nucleotides match TRBD2. This CDR3 has 14 amino acids. J lost 5 bases, V lost 8 bases, and 9 bases had no gene match. The germline gives CDR1 MNHNS, CDR2 SASEGT. The chain's CDR3 is CASSSGLALDEQYF. The CDR3 region has the DNA TGTGCCAGCTCCTCGGGACTAGCGTTGGACGAGCAGTACTTC.

The rearrangement links TRBV20-1 to TRBJ2-1; 8 bases map to TRBD1. In germline, CDR1 is DFQATT, CDR2 SNEGSKA (reference sequence). The length of the CDR3 is 15 residues. V was pared by 6 bases and J by 3 bases, with 10 bases of the junction left unmatched. CDR3 protein: CSAPSGTGDYNEQFF. DNA of the CDR3: TGCAGTGCCCCCTCCGGGACAGGAGACTACAATGAGCAGTTCTTC.

This clonotype came up a few times. V gene TRBV4-2 combines with J gene TRBJ2-5; D call uncertain. From germline, CDR1 is LGHNA and CDR2 YNFKEQ. CDR3 length: 15 amino acids. Trimming took 0 bases from V and 3 from J, leaving 11 bases between them. The CDR3 DNA follows: TGTGCCAGCAGCCAAGATTTCGACCGCAAAGAGACCCAGTACTTC. Translation gives CASSQDFDRKETQYF.

This clonotype was observed a handful of times. One end of the junction varies from germline; a read error may be responsible. The V gene is TRBV7-9, the J gene TRBJ2-5; possibly TRBD1 for D (6 bases). In germline, CDR1 is SEHNR, CDR2 FQNEAQ (reference sequence). The CDR3 loop spans 11 amino acids. CDR3 bases: TGTGCCAGCAGCACCACAGGGTCAGGGGACTTC. Amino acid sequence: CASSTTGSGDF.